These 14 T cell receptor beta chains were sequenced from one sample in a study of T cell responses to AZD1222 COVID-19 vaccine. Sequencing was performed with immunoSEQ multiplex PCR; in TCRdb, only in-frame clones are kept and a portion is missing. The sample includes approximately 110,000 clones, approximately 85% of them seen just once. Sequencing used peripheral blood, obtained on day 0 of AZD1222 vaccination. Source of these receptors: an adult in good health.

V gene TRBV14 combines with J gene TRBJ2-2, with TRBD1 as a possible D gene (5 bases). Deletions cut 7 bases from V and 8 bases from J, with 14 bases between. CDR3 length equals 13 residues. CDR1 SGHDN and CDR2 FVKESK come from the germline V gene. CDR3 sequence: CASTQGGHGELFF. For the CDR3, the DNA is TGTGCCAGCACCCAGGGTGGGCATGGGGAGCTGTTTTTT.

The V and J genes are TRBV7-9 and TRBJ1-2, with a tentative D call TRBD1 (5 bases). In germline, CDR1 is SEHNR, CDR2 FQNEAQ (reference sequence). The CDR3 has 13 residues. With 5 bases removed from V and 7 bases from J, the gap between germline ends came to 14 bases. The DNA for the CDR3 is TGTGCCAGCAGCGTCCCGGGGACGGTTGGCTACACCTTC. Translating it yields CASSVPGTVGYTF.

The chain recombines TRBV15 with TRBJ2-2; no clear D gene. Trimming took off 11 bases at V and 0 bases at J, with 13 bases between the two ends. Germline V gene data show CDR1 as LNHNV and CDR2 as YYDKDF (reference sequence). This CDR3 has 14 residues. The CDR3, as DNA: TGTGCCGTGGGCGCAGAATCGAACACCGGGGAGCTGTTTTTT. Protein product: CAVGAESNTGELFF.

J is TRBJ2-7 and V is TRBV29-1, with D perhaps matching TRBD1 (6 bases). Trimming took off 7 bases at V and 6 bases at J, with 19 bases between the two ends. Germline values: CDR1 SQVTM, CDR2 ANQGSEA. This CDR3 has 13 residues. The CDR3 DNA is TGCAGCGCAACAGGGTCCCTAAGGGTCGAGCAGTACTTC. Its protein product is CSATGSLRVEQYF.

The chain is built from TRBV5-1 and TRBJ1-4; unclear D gene. The V gene lost 3 bases and the J gene lost 0 bases, with 9 bases spanning the gap. This CDR3 comprises 15 residues. Germline V gene lookup returns CDR1 SGHRS and CDR2 YFSETQ. The CDR3 nucleotides read TGCGCCAGCAGCTGGACCGCTCCAACTAATGAAAAACTGTTTTTT. As protein: CASSWTAPTNEKLFF.

The rearrangement uses TRBV5-1 and TRBJ2-5; 14 nucleotides align to TRBD2. CDR3 length equals 16 residues. The ends lost 4 bases at V and 4 bases at J; junction bases unmatched: 6. Germline V gene lookup returns CDR1 SGHRS and CDR2 YFSETQ. DNA for the CDR3: TGCGCCAGCAGCATCGGACTAGCGGGGGGTGGAGAGACCCAGTACTTC. Its translation: CASSIGLAGGGETQYF.

The rearrangement joins TRBV6-6 to TRBJ2-1; TRBD2 aligns across 12 bases. Unmatched junction bases numbered 18, after V lost 6 bases and J lost 0 bases. Germline CDR1 is MNHNY and CDR2 is SVGAGI (reference sequence). The CDR3 extends over 21 amino acids. The CDR3 is CASSLNSGTSGWRSSYNEQFF. The DNA of the CDR3 is TGTGCCAGCAGCCTAAACTCCGGGACTAGCGGGTGGAGGAGCTCCTACAATGAGCAGTTCTTC.

V and J are TRBV7-2 and TRBJ2-1; 12 bases line up with TRBD2. This CDR3 is 15 amino acids long. Germline V lookup: CDR1 SGHTA, CDR2 FQGNSA. V shed 5 bases, J shed 7 bases, and the junction held 6 bases outside the gene matches. In nucleotides, the CDR3 is TGTGCCAGCAGCATCCTGACTAGCGGGGGAAATGAGCAGTTCTTC. As protein: CASSILTSGGNEQFF.

The chain carries TRBV4-1 and TRBJ1-4; D unclear. Per germline, CDR1 MGHRA and CDR2 YSYEKL. This CDR3 region has 13 residues. With 4 bases removed from V and 6 bases from J, the gap between germline ends came to 9 bases. The CDR3 DNA follows: TGCGCCAGCAGCCTGGGCCTATATGAAAAACTGTTTTTT. Residues: CASSLGLYEKLFF.

The chain uses TRBV7-6 and TRBJ1-3; no reliable D call. This CDR3 contains 15 residues. V gave up 5 bases and J gave up 0 bases, with 11 bases separating them. Germline V CDR1 and CDR2: SGHVS, FNYEAQ. CDR3 sequence (DNA): TGTGCCAGCAGCCCCGGGCCCAACTCTGGAAACACCATATATTTT. Translated, it gives CASSPGPNSGNTIYF.

The chain has TRBV28 and TRBJ2-7; TRBD1 or TRBD2 may be the D gene (5 bases each). This CDR3 contains 14 residues. Germline V CDR1 and CDR2: MDHEN, SYDVKM. V was cut by 3 bases and J by 1 base, with 10 bases left in between. CDR3 region: CASSFGGYSYEQYF. The CDR3 nucleotides are TGTGCCAGCAGTTTTGGGGGATATTCCTACGAGCAGTACTTC.

The genes are TRBV2 and TRBJ1-5, with 8 nucleotides matching TRBD1. CDR1 is SNHLY, CDR2 FYNNEI, per germline. The J segment lost 0 bases and the V segment lost 3 bases, leaving 7 bases of the junction unmatched. The CDR3 is 17 amino acids. The CDR3 sequence: CASSEGRGPTSNQPQHF. In nucleotides, the CDR3 is TGTGCCAGCAGTGAGGGCAGGGGGCCTACTAGCAATCAGCCCCAGCATTTT. The full variable domain, completed using reference TRBV2 and TRBJ1-5, is EPEVTQTPSHQVTQMGQEVILRCVPISNHLYFYWYRQILGQKVEFLVSFYNNEISEKSEIFDDQFSVERPDGSNFTLKIRSTKLEDSAMYFCASSEGRGPTSNQPQHFGDGTRLSIL.

The chain joins TRBV5-1 to TRBJ1-3; tentatively, D is TRBD1 (5 bases). Germline V lookup: CDR1 SGHRS, CDR2 YFSETQ. The ends were cut back, 0 bases at V and 2 bases at J, with 9 bases in the middle. This CDR3 comprises 15 residues. The DNA of the CDR3 is TGCGCCAGCAGCTTGGGAGGGGTTCCTGGAAACACCATATATTTT. It encodes CASSLGGVPGNTIYF.

The chain combines TRBV9 with TRBJ1-6, with D uncertain. V gave up 0 bases and J gave up 10 bases, with 11 bases separating them. The CDR3 loop spans 14 amino acids. The germline CDR1 and CDR2 sequences are SGDLS and YYNGEE. CDR3 protein: CASSVDADRSPLHF. CDR3 nucleotides: TGTGCCAGCAGCGTAGATGCGGATCGGTCACCCCTCCACTTT.